The clone carrying this T cell receptor (beta chain) was observed many times. The antigen remains undetermined. A single run covered 15-18 subjects with over 180 million TCR-beta sequences. TCRdb reanalysed the 5' RACE reads using MiXCR and keeps one entry per CDR3 protein. Of 81,000 or so distinct CDR3 sequences listed, just over 5% were seen once; the top ten hold around 2.2%. The data belong to a study of neurological immune-mediated disorders. Broader study findings: There was no clinical or MRI feature that was associated with the multiple sclerosis repertoire cluster. HTLV-1-associated myelopathy ranked highest for TCR clonal expansion and multiple sclerosis lowest, beneath healthy controls.

This clonotype was obtained from a woman aged 25 to 45 with multiple sclerosis. The sequencing input was PBMCs.

The CDR3 coding sequence is TGTGCCAGCAGCCACCTACAGGGAGACTATGGCTACACCTTC. Translated: CASSHLQGDYGYTF. V gene TRBV3-1 combines with J gene TRBJ1-2, with D possibly being TRBD1 (6 bases). Germline lookup yields CDR1 LGHDT and CDR2 YNNKEL (reference sequence). The CDR3 spans 14 residues. V gave up 3 bases and J gave up 3 bases, with 11 bases separating them.